This T cell receptor beta chain came from a study of cytomegalovirus exposure and HLA in healthy donors. As for the study in general: Earlier work reported 100 million to 130 million unique TCR beta sequences from some 170 million T cells. Study observations and caveats: When a later analysis compared HLA-associated TCR beta chains with equally common others, the HLA-associated chains turned out to be more clonally expanded and to have lower generation probabilities. High sensitivity and specificity were reportedly achieved when the classifier diagnosed cytomegalovirus status. For most TCR beta V segments, an earlier analysis put the productive rate at about 90% or about 30% of the time.

The germline V gene encodes CDR1 SEHNR and CDR2 FQNEAQ (reference sequence). The CDR3 covers 13 residues. The PCR had 60 Vbeta and 13 Jbeta primers. Sequencing was performed with immunoSEQ multiplex PCR; in TCRdb, only in-frame clones are kept and a portion is missing. The profile shows about 82,000 clones, about nine tenths of them singletons. This clone was counted once. The antigen is undetermined. The sequenced sample consisted of PBMCs. This clonotype was obtained from a man aged 18 to 29 in good health and CMV-seronegative. The chain has TRBV7-9 and TRBJ2-5; a possible D gene is TRBD2 (6 bases). The DNA end is a closer match to TRBJ2-7, so the J assignment may be wrong. CDR3 loop: CASRSRESYEQYF. In DNA form, the CDR3 reads TGTGCCAGCAGGAGCCGGGAGTCCTACGAGCAGTACTTC.